This TCR beta chain originates from a study of cytomegalovirus exposure and HLA in healthy donors. Across the whole study: An earlier analysis identified approximately 110 million unique TCR beta sequences in about 179 million T cells. Study observations and caveats: Later on, a genetic analysis was performed. It linked a missense variant in DCLRE1C with V- and J-gene trimming of TCR beta. Common viral pathogens were later found to be apparently linked to several of the most significant clusters.

Healthy bone marrow donors formed the donor group. About this clone: What it binds is unknown.

The germline CDR1 and CDR2 sequences are SNHLY and FYNNEI. The CDR3 covers 16 residues. The V gene end was trimmed by 3 bases and the J gene end by 6 bases; junction bases not matched to a gene: 8. Primers: 60 Vbeta forward and 13 Jbeta reverse. Assay used: immunoSEQ multiplex PCR; TCRdb lists only in-frame clones, some missing. This sample has around 100,000 clones; about 81% occur once, and the top ten carry 10%. Sequenced: PBMCs. The chain uses TRBV2 and TRBJ2-1; 10 nucleotides agree with TRBD2. The source is a man aged 50 or older in good health and CMV-seronegative. The chain's CDR3 is CASSERSGGAFNEQFF. CDR3 bases: TGTGCCAGCAGTGAGAGGAGCGGGGGGGCCTTCAATGAGCAGTTCTTC. Full variable domain (remainder filled in from reference TRBV2 and TRBJ2-1): EPEVTQTPSHQVTQMGQEVILRCVPISNHLYFYWYRQILGQKVEFLVSFYNNEISEKSEIFDDQFSVERPDGSNFTLKIRSTKLEDSAMYFCASSERSGGAFNEQFFGPGTRLTVL.